This is a list of T cell receptor beta chains from one sample in a study of T cell responses to AZD1222 COVID-19 vaccine. This table comes from immunoSEQ multiplex PCR, and its TCRdb copy is limited to in-frame clones, with some not included. Here the sample spans some 180,000 clones, just under 95% being singletons. The specimen was peripheral blood, collected on day 0 of AZD1222 vaccination. The receptor source for this set is an adult in good health. CDR3s include the opening cysteine and the closing phenylalanine or tryptophan. A D gene is named only where the DNA matches it firmly. The size entry is marked missing in some rows and otherwise reads once, few, many or a size class.

size | length | J | D | V | CDR3 | DNA
. | 15 | TRBJ2-7 | . | TRBV5-1 | CASRLLAINLYEQYF | TGCGCCAGCAGACTCCTAGCAATCAACCTTTACGAGCAGTACTTC
. | 14 | TRBJ2-3 | . | TRBV19 | CATGFSASTDTQYF | TGTGCCACCGGCTTTAGCGCTAGCACAGATACGCAGTATTTT
few | 13 | TRBJ2-3 | . | TRBV9 | CASSVGPTDTQYF | TGTGCCAGCAGCGTAGGTCCCACAGATACGCAGTATTTT
. | 16 | TRBJ1-2 | . | TRBV19 | CASSMNRGSGFYGYTF | TGTGCCAGTAGTATGAATCGGGGTTCCGGCTTCTATGGCTACACCTTC
. | 12 | TRBJ2-2 | . | TRBV5-6 | CASSFRAGELFF | TGTGCCAGCAGCTTCAGGGCTGGGGAGCTGTTTTTT
. | 15 | TRBJ1-2 | . | TRBV5-8 | CASSLALGPVYGYTF | TGTGCCAGCAGCTTGGCCTTGGGACCGGTCTATGGCTACACCTTC
. | 14 | TRBJ2-5 | . | TRBV7-2 | CASSLAGRGETQYF | TGTGCCAGCAGCTTAGCAGGCAGGGGAGAGACCCAGTACTTC
. | 16 | TRBJ2-5 | TRBD2 | TRBV5-1 | CASSFKAGGFGETQYF | TGCGCCAGCAGTTTCAAAGCGGGAGGGTTTGGGGAGACCCAGTACTTC
. | 13 | TRBJ2-7 | TRBD1 | TRBV2 | CASSGIPRDRRYF | TGTGCCAGCAGTGGCATACCCCGGGACAGGAGGTACTTC
. | 13 | TRBJ2-7 | TRBD1 | TRBV6-5 | CASRWRQGYEQYF | TGTGCCAGCAGATGGAGACAGGGCTACGAGCAGTACTTC
. | 12 | TRBJ2-3 | . | TRBV6-5 | CASSPGQDTQYF | TGTGCCAGCAGTCCTGGGCAGGATACGCAGTATTTT
. | 13 | TRBJ2-7 | . | TRBV5-1 | CASSLSGNYEQYF | TGCGCCAGCAGCTTGTCAGGGAACTACGAGCAGTACTTC
. | 14 | TRBJ2-1 | . | TRBV2 | CASRTLGFNNEQFF | TGTGCCAGTAGGACACTGGGGTTCAACAATGAGCAGTTCTTC
. | 14 | TRBJ1-1 | . | TRBV27 | CASSTRAGNTEAFF | TGTGCCAGCAGCACCAGGGCGGGGAACACTGAAGCTTTCTTT
. | 14 | TRBJ1-2 | . | TRBV28 | CASSTTGGNYGYTF | TGTGCCAGCAGTACAACAGGCGGGAACTATGGCTACACCTTC
. | 13 | TRBJ1-5 | . | TRBV10-2 | CASSRDSNQPQHF | TGCGCCAGCAGCAGGGATAGCAATCAGCCCCAGCATTTT
few | 15 | TRBJ1-3 | . | TRBV7-2 | CASSPGTFSGNTIYF | TGTGCCAGCAGCCCGGGGACCTTCTCTGGAAACACCATATATTTT
. | 16 | TRBJ2-1 | TRBD2 | TRBV5-1 | CASSLGLAGVRGEQFF | TGCGCCAGCAGCTTGGGGCTAGCGGGAGTCAGGGGAGAGCAGTTCTTC
. | 14 | TRBJ2-3 | . | TRBV6-4 | CASSDRGLEDTQYF | TGTGCCAGCAGTGACCGGGGGCTTGAAGATACGCAGTATTTT
. | 16 | TRBJ1-2 | . | TRBV15 | CATSRVDSFGGYGYTF | TGTGCCACCAGCAGAGTGGACAGTTTTGGTGGCTATGGCTACACCTTC
. | 15 | TRBJ1-2 | . | TRBV18 | CASSPYRDRGEGYTF | TGTGCCAGCTCACCCTACAGGGATAGGGGAGAAGGCTACACCTTC
. | 16 | TRBJ2-2 | TRBD2 | TRBV11-3 | CASSHSLAGVGGELFF | TGTGCCAGCAGCCATTCACTAGCGGGAGTGGGCGGGGAGCTGTTTTTT